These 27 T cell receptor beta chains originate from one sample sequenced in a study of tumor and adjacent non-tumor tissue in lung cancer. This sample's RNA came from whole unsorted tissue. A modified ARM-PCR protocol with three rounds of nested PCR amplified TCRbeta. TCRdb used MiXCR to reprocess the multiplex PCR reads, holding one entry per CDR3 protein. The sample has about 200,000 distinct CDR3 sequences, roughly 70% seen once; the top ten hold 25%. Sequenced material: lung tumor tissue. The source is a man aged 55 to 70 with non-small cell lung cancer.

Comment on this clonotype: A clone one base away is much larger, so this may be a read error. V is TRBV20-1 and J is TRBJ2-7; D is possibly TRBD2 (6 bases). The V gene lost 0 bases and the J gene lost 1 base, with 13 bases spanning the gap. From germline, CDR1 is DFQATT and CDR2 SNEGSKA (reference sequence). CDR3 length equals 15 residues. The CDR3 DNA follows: TGCAGTGCTAGAGATTACGGGAGCGTGTCCTACGAGCAGTACTTC. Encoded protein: CSARDYGSVSYEQYF.

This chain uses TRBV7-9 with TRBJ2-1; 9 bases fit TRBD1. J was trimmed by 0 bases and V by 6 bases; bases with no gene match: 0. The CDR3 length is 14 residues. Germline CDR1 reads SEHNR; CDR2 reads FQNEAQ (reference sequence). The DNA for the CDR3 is TGTGCCAGCAGGGGACAGGGCTCCTACAATGAGCAGTTCTTC. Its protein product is CASRGQGSYNEQFF.

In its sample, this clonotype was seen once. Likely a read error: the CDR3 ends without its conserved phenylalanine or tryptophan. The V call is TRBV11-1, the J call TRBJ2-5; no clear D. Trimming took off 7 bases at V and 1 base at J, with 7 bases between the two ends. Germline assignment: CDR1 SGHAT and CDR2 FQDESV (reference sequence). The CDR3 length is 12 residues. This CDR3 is CASNSIQETQYL. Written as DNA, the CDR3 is TGTGCCAGCAACTCCATCCAAGAGACCCAGTACTTA.

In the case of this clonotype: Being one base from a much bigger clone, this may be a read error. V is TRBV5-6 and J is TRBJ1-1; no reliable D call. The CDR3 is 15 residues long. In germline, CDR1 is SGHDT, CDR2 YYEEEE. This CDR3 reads CASSPLEVLNTEASF. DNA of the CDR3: TGTGCCAGCAGCCCCTTAGAGGTACTGAACACTGAAGCTTCCTTT.

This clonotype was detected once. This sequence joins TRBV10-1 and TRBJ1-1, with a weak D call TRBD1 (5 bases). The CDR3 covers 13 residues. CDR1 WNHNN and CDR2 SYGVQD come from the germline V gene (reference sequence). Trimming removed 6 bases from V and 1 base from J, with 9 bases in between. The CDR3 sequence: CASRDTGNTEAFF. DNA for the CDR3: TGCGCCAGCAGAGACACAGGGAACACTGAAGCTTTCTTT.

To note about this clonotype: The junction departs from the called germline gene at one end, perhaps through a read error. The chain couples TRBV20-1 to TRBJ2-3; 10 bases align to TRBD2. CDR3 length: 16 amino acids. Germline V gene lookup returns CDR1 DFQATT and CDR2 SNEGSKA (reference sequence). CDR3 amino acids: CNARDPASGSPDTQYF. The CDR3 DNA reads TGCAATGCTAGAGATCCGGCTAGCGGGAGTCCAGATACGCAGTATTTT.

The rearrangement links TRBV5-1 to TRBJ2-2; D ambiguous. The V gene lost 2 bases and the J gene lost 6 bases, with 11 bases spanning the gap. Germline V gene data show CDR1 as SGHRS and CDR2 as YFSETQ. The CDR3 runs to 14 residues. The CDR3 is CASSLGNFAGELFF. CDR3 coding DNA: TGCGCCAGCAGCTTAGGGAACTTCGCCGGGGAGCTGTTTTTT.

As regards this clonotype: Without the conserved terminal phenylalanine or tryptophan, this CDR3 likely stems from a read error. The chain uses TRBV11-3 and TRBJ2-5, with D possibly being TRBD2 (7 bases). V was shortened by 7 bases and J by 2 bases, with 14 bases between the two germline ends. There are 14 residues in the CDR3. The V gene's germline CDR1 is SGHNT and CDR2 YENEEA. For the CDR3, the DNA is TGTGCCAGCAACTTGGGGGGGGCTCAAGAGACCCAGTACTAC. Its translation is CASNLGGAQETQYY.

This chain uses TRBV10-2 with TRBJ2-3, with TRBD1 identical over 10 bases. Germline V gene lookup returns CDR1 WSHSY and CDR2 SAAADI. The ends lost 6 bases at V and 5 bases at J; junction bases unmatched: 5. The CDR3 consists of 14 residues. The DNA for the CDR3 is TGCGCCAGCAGATACGGGACAGGGGTAGATACGCAGTATTTT. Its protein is CASRYGTGVDTQYF.

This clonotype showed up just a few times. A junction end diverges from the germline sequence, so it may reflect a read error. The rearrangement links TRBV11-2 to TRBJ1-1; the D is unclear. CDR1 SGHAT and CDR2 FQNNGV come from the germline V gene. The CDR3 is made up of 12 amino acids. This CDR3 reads CASSVGRTAALF. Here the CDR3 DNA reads TGTGCCAGCAGCGTAGGCAGGACGGCGGCGCTCTTT.

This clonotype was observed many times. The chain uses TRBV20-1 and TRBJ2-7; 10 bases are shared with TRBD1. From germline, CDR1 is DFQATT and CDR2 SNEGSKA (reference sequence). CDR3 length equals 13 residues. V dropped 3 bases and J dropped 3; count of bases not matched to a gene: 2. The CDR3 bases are TGCAGTGCTAGGACAGGGGGCTTCTACGAGCAGTACTTC. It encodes CSARTGGFYEQYF.

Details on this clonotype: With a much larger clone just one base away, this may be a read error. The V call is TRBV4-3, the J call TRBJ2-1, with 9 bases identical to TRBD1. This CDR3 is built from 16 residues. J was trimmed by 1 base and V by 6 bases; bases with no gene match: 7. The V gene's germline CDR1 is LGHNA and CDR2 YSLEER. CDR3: CASSLGGTGSYNEQFF. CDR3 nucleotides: TGCGCCAGCAGTCTGGGAGGGACAGGGTCCTACAATGAGCAGTTCTTC.

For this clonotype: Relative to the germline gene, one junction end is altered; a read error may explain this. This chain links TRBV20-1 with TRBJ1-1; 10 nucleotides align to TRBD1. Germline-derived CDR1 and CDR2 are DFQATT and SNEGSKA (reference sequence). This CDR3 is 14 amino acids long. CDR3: CCASSDRGLTEAFF. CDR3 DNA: TGCTGTGCTAGTTCCGACAGGGGGCTGACTGAAGCTTTCTTT.

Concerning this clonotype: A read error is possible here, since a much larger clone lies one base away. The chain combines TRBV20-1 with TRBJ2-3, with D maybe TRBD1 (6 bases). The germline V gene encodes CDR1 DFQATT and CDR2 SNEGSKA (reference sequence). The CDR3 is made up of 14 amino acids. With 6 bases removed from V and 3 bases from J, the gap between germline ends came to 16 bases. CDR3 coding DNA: TGCAGTGCGCCGGATTTCAGGGGAACAGATACGCAGTATTTT. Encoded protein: CSAPDFRGTDTQYF.

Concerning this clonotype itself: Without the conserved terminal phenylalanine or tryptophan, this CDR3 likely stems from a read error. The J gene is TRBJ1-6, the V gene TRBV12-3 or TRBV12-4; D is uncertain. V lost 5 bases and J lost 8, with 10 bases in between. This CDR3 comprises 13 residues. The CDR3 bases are TGTGCCAGCAGTCCCACTTGGGATTCACCCCTCCACATT. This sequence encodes CASSPTWDSPLHI.

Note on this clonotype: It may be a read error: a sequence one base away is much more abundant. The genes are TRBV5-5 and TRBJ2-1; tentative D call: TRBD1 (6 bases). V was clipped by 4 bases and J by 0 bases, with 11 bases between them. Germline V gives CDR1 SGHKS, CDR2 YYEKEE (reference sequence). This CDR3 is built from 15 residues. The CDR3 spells CASSPGTSSYNEQFF. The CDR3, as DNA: TGTGCCAGCAGCCCGGGGACAAGCTCCTACAATGAGCAGTTCTTC.

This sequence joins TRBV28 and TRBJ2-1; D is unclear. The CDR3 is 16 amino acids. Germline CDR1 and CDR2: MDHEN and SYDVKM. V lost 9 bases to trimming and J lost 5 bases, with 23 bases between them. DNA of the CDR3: TGTGCCAGACCAGCGAGAAACAGCGATTGCCACAATGAGCAGTTCTTC. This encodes CARPARNSDCHNEQFF.

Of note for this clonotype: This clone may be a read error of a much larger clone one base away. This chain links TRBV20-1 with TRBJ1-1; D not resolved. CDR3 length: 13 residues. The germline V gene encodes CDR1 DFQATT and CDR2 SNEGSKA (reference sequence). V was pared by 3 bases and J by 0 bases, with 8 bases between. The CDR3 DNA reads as TGCAGTGCTAGCAACGGGATGAACACTGAAGCTTTCTTT. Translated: CSASNGMNTEAFF.

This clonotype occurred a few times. In DNA, the CDR3 is TGTGCCAGCAGTACCCTGGGGAGGGGGGCTGACAAGGACACTGAAGCTTTCTTT. Residues: CASSTLGRGADKDTEAFF. The chain links TRBV11-2 to TRBJ1-1, with TRBD1 as a possible D gene (6 bases). V dropped 6 bases and J dropped 3 bases, with 26 bases sitting between them. CDR1 and CDR2 from the germline V gene are SGHAT and FQNNGV. This CDR3 contains 18 residues. The entire variable domain, with the rest obtained from reference TRBV11-2 and TRBJ1-1, is as follows: EAGVAQSPRYKIIEKRQSVAFWCNPISGHATLYWYQQILGQGPKLLIQFQNNGVVDDSQLPKDRFSAERLKGVDSTLKIQPAKLEDSAVYLCASSTLGRGADKDTEAFFGQGTRLTVV.

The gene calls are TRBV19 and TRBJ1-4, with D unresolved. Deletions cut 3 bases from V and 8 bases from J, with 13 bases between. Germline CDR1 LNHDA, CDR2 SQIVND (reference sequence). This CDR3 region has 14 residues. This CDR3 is CASSMVAKTEKLFF. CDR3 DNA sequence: TGTGCCAGTAGTATGGTAGCCAAGACGGAAAAACTGTTTTTT.

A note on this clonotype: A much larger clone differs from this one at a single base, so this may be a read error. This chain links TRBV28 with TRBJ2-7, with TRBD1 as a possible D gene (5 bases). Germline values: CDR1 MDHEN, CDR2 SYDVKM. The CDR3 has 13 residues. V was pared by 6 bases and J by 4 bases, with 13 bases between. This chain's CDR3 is CASRASQGYEQYF. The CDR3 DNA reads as TGTGCCAGCAGAGCGAGCCAGGGTTACGAGCAGTACTTC.

The CDR3 DNA follows: TGCGCGAGCTACCATCGACTAGTGGGGACAGATACGCAGTATTTT. This gives the protein CASYHRLVGTDTQYF. The gene calls are TRBV4-1 and TRBJ2-3; the D gene is possibly TRBD2 (6 bases). Germline CDR1 MGHRA, CDR2 YSYEKL. The CDR3 runs 15 residues.

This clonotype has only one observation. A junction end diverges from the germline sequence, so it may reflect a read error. CDR3 sequence: CASDSRGWGGRAYNEQFF. CDR3 DNA: TGCGCCAGCGACTCCCGAGGTTGGGGGGGCCGTGCCTACAATGAGCAGTTCTTC. The V and J genes are TRBV11-2 and TRBJ2-1, with a tentative D call TRBD2 (7 bases). This CDR3 has 18 residues. The germline V gene has CDR1 SGHAT and CDR2 FQNNGV.

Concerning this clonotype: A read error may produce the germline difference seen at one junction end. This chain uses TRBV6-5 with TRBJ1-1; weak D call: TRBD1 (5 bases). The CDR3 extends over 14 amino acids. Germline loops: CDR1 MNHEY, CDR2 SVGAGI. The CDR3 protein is CANSRDPLGTEAFF. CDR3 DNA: TGTGCCAACAGTCGGGACCCCCTGGGGACTGAAGCTTTCTTT.

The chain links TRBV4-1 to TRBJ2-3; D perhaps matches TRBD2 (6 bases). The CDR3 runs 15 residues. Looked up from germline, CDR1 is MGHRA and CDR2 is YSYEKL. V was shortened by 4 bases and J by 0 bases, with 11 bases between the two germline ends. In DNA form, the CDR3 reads TGCGCCAGCAGCCCCGGGAGACCCAGCACAGATACGCAGTATTTT. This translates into CASSPGRPSTDTQYF.

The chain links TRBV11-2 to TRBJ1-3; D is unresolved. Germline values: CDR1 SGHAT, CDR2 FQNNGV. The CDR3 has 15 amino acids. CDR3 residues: CVSSLDRSSGNTIYF. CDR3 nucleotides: TGTGTTAGCAGCTTAGATCGGAGCTCTGGAAACACCATATATTTT.

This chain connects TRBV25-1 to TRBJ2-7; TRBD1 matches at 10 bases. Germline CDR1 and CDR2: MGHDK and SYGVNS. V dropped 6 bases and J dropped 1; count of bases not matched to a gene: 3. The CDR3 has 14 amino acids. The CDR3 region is CASRDRGPSYEQYF. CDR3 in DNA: TGTGCCAGCAGAGACAGGGGGCCTTCCTACGAGCAGTACTTC.